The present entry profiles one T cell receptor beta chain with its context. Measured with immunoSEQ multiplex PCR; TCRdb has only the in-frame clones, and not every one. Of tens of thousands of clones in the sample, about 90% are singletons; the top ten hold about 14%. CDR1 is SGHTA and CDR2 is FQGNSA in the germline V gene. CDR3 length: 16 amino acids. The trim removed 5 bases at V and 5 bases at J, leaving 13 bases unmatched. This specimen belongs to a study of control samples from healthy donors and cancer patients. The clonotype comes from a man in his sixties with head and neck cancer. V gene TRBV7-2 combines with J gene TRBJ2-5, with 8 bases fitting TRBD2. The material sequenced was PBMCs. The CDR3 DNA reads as TGTGCCAGCAGCCGGAGGGCGAGCGGGGGTGGGGAGACCCAGTACTTC. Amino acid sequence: CASSRRASGGGETQYF.